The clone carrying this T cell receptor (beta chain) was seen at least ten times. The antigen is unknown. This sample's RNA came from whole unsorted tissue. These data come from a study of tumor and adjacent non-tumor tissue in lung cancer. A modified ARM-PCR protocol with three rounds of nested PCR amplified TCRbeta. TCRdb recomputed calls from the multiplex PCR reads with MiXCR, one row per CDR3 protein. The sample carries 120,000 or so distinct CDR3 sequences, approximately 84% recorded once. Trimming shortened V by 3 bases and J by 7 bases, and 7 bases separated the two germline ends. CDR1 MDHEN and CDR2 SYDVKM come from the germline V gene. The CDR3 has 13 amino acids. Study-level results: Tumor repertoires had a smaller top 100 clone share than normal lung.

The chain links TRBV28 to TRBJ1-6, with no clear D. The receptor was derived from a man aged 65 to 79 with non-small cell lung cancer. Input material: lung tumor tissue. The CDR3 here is CASSFSSNSPLHF. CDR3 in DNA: TGTGCCAGCAGTTTTTCTTCAAATTCACCCCTCCACTTT.